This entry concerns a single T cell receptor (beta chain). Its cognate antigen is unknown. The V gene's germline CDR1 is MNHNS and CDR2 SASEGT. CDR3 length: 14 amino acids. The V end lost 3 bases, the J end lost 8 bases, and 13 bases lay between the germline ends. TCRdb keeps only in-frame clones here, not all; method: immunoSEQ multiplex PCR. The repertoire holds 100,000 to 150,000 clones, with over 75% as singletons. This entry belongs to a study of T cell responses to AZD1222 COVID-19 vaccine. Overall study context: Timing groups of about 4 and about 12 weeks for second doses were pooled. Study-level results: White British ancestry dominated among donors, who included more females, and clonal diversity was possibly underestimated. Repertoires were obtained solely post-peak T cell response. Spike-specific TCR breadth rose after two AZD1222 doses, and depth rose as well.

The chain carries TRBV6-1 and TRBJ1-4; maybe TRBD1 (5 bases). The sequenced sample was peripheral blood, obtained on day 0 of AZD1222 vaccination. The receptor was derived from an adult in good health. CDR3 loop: CASSDGGLGEKLFF. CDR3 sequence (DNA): TGTGCCAGCAGTGATGGGGGGTTGGGGGAAAAACTGTTTTTT.